The 26 T cell receptor beta chains listed next were all sequenced from one sample in a study of shared clonotypes between healthy human individuals. This table comes from immunoSEQ multiplex PCR, and its TCRdb copy is limited to in-frame clones, with some not included. The top ten hold 0.32% of the sample, which has about 380,000 clones, around 96% seen once. Sequencing used memory CD8+ T cells sorted from blood. Subset specified: CD45RO+ cells pooled with CCR7-negative TemRA cells. The source of these receptors is a man younger than 45 in good health.

The chain carries TRBV25-1 and TRBJ2-2; D perhaps matches TRBD2 (5 bases). The CDR3 is made up of 13 amino acids. Trimming shortened V by 1 base and J by 6 bases, and 6 bases separated the two germline ends. The germline CDR1 and CDR2 sequences are MGHDK and SYGVNS. The CDR3 spells CASSESGSGELFF. Written as DNA, the CDR3 is TGTGCCAGCAGTGAATCGGGGTCCGGGGAGCTGTTTTTT.

V usage is TRBV11-1 and J usage is TRBJ2-7; D unresolved. In germline, CDR1 is SGHAT, CDR2 FQDESV (reference sequence). V dropped 2 bases and J dropped 3 bases, with 5 bases sitting between them. The CDR3 is 12 amino acids. This CDR3 is CASSLKGYEQYF. The CDR3 region has the DNA TGTGCCAGCAGCTTAAAGGGCTACGAGCAGTACTTC.

V and J are TRBV30 and TRBJ2-7; no firm D call. V was cut by 2 bases and J by 6 bases, with 14 bases left in between. The V gene's germline CDR1 is GTSNPN and CDR2 SVGIG (reference sequence). CDR3 length: 13 residues. The CDR3 DNA reads TGTGCCTGGAGTTTACGACGGTTAGTCGAGCAGTACTTC. It encodes CAWSLRRLVEQYF.

Concerning this clone: One end of the junction varies from germline; a read error may be responsible. The chain recombines TRBV6-6 with TRBJ2-5; TRBD1 might be the D (6 bases). CDR3 size: 15 residues. CDR1 is MNHNY and CDR2 is SVGAGI in the germline V gene (reference sequence). The CDR3, as DNA: TGTGCCAGCAGTAACCCTTCTCAGGGACAAGGGACCCAGTACTTC. Residues: CASSNPSQGQGTQYF.

This chain connects TRBV10-3 to TRBJ2-1; D possibly uses TRBD1 or TRBD2 (6 bases each). Germline CDR1 is ENHRY and CDR2 is SYGVKD. The V gene lost 0 bases and the J gene lost 4 bases, with 13 bases spanning the gap. CDR3 length: 16 residues. CDR3 sequence: CAISESGAGIYNEQFF. In nucleotides, the CDR3 is TGTGCCATCAGTGAGTCGGGGGCGGGAATATACAATGAGCAGTTCTTC.

As for this clone: Within the sample, other DNA sequences also encode this same CDR3. The DNA for the CDR3 is TGTGCCAGCAGCTTAGGGACTAGCGGCTACGAGCAGTACTTC. It codes for CASSLGTSGYEQYF. The chain combines TRBV11-2 with TRBJ2-7, with TRBD2 matching 10 bases. V was pared by 1 base and J by 3 bases, with 0 bases of the junction left unmatched. In germline, CDR1 is SGHAT, CDR2 FQNNGV. The CDR3 is made up of 14 amino acids.

CDR3 protein: CASRTLAQGTYEQYF. In DNA, the CDR3 is TGTGCCAGCAGAACGCTAGCGCAAGGGACCTACGAGCAGTACTTC. The chain links TRBV28 to TRBJ2-7; D may be TRBD2 (6 bases). The CDR3 has 15 amino acids. Trimming stripped 6 bases from V and 2 bases from J, with 17 bases between. The germline V gene encodes CDR1 MDHEN and CDR2 SYDVKM.

About this clone itself: The identical CDR3 is also encoded by other nucleotide sequences in the sample. V is TRBV30 and J is TRBJ2-7; D is unresolved. Germline V gives CDR1 GTSNPN, CDR2 SVGIG (reference sequence). The CDR3 length is 13 residues. V was cut by 5 bases and J by 0 bases, with 11 bases left in between. The CDR3: CAWGSRSSYEQYF. The CDR3, as DNA: TGTGCCTGGGGGTCAAGGAGCTCCTACGAGCAGTACTTC.

This chain joins TRBV5-1 and TRBJ2-3, with a possible D match to TRBD2 (5 bases). The CDR3 is 13 amino acids. The V and J ends lost 4 bases and 6 bases respectively, with 12 bases between them. The germline V gene has CDR1 SGHRS and CDR2 YFSETQ. The CDR3 DNA sequence: TGCGCCAGCAGCCGGGATCTATCGGATACGCAGTATTTT. Residues: CASSRDLSDTQYF.

In nucleotides, the CDR3 is TGTGCCAGCAGGTCCCTCGGGGGGGCAGGAATCGACGAGCAGTACTTC. Amino acid sequence: CASRSLGGAGIDEQYF. The chain combines TRBV7-9 with TRBJ2-7; 8 nucleotides align to TRBD2. This CDR3 region has 16 residues. CDR1 SEHNR and CDR2 FQNEAQ come from the germline V gene (reference sequence). V gave up 6 bases and J gave up 5 bases; unmatched junction bases: 15.

This chain connects TRBV28 to TRBJ2-5; D possibly matches TRBD1 or TRBD2 (5 bases each). Trimming took off 2 bases at V and 3 bases at J, with 10 bases between the two ends. CDR3 length equals 14 residues. In germline, CDR1 is MDHEN, CDR2 SYDVKM. The CDR3 sequence: CASSLAGTKETQYF. In DNA form, the CDR3 reads TGTGCCAGCAGTTTAGCAGGGACGAAAGAGACCCAGTACTTC.

Here the CDR3 DNA reads TGTGCCAGCAGCCAAGGGCTTCTCACAGATACGCAGTATTTT. It specifies CASSQGLLTDTQYF. The chain recombines TRBV4-2 with TRBJ2-3; D is uncertain. CDR1 is LGHNA, CDR2 YNFKEQ, per germline. V was trimmed by 1 base and J by 2 bases, leaving 7 bases between them. This CDR3 has 14 amino acids.

The J gene is TRBJ1-2, the V gene TRBV7-3; 9 nucleotides match TRBD1. With 5 bases clipped from V and 8 bases from J, the junction kept 6 bases outside the gene matches. Germline V gives CDR1 SGHTA, CDR2 FQGTGA. The CDR3 consists of 13 residues. CDR3 coding DNA: TGTGCCAGCAGCCGAACAGGGGGCGAAGGCTACACCTTC. Its translation: CASSRTGGEGYTF.

The V and J genes are TRBV27 and TRBJ2-3; 10 positions agree with TRBD2. CDR1 and CDR2 from the germline V gene are MNHEY and SMNVEV (reference sequence). Germline trimming cut 4 bases from V and 2 bases from J; bases unmatched to any gene: 3. The CDR3 is 15 residues long. CDR3 region: CASSSSGRATDTQYF. In DNA, the CDR3 is TGTGCCAGCAGTTCCAGCGGGAGGGCCACAGATACGCAGTATTTT.

The V and J genes are TRBV6-5 and TRBJ2-7; D remains unclear. This CDR3 is 13 amino acids long. CDR1 MNHEY and CDR2 SVGAGI come from the germline V gene. Trimming removed 0 bases from V and 6 bases from J, with 9 bases in between. DNA of the CDR3: TGTGCCAGCAGTTACTCGTATAGGGCCGAGCAGTACTTC. Translation gives CASSYSYRAEQYF.

This sequence joins TRBV14 and TRBJ2-2; 8 bases are shared with TRBD2. Germline values: CDR1 SGHDN, CDR2 FVKESK. J lost 5 bases, V lost 3 bases, and 11 bases had no gene match. This CDR3 spans 17 amino acids. CDR3 DNA sequence: TGTGCCAGCAGCCACCTAAGCGGGAGCCGGGGGACCGGGGAGCTGTTTTTT. Translating it yields CASSHLSGSRGTGELFF. Together with reference TRBV14 and TRBJ2-2, the CDR3 gives the full variable domain: EAGVTQFPSHSVIEKGQTVTLRCDPISGHDNLYWYRRVMGKEIKFLLHFVKESKQDESGMPNNRFLAERTGGTYSTLKVQPAELEDSGVYFCASSHLSGSRGTGELFFGEGSRLTVL.

The DNA of the CDR3 is TGTGCCAGCAGCCCTCGGATGGGAGAGAATGAAAAACTGTTTTTT. This sequence encodes CASSPRMGENEKLFF. This chain joins TRBV11-2 and TRBJ1-4; D ambiguous. CDR3 length: 15 residues. Deletions cut 5 bases from V and 5 bases from J, with 15 bases between. Germline-derived CDR1 and CDR2 are SGHAT and FQNNGV.

The chain links TRBV30 to TRBJ2-3, with a tentative D call TRBD2 (5 bases). Germline-derived CDR1 and CDR2 are GTSNPN and SVGIG (reference sequence). Between the trimmed V and J ends, which lost 3 bases and 4 bases, there was a span of 17 bases. The CDR3 loop spans 15 amino acids. The CDR3 spells CAWRPEGVVADTQYF. CDR3 coding DNA: TGTGCCTGGAGGCCTGAGGGAGTTGTAGCAGATACGCAGTATTTT.

The chain carries TRBV28 and TRBJ2-4, with D hard to call. There are 12 residues in the CDR3. CDR1 is MDHEN, CDR2 SYDVKM, per germline. The V end was cut by 8 bases, the J end by 1 base, with 6 bases between. CDR3 DNA: TGTGCCAGCGGGAAGGCCAAAAACATTCAGTACTTC. Translated: CASGKAKNIQYF.

J is TRBJ2-7 and V is TRBV6-5, with D unresolved. V lost 0 bases and J lost 2, with 8 bases in between. This CDR3 comprises 14 residues. The V gene's germline CDR1 is MNHEY and CDR2 SVGAGI. CDR3 sequence: CASSYSIGPYEQYF. The CDR3 nucleotides are TGTGCCAGCAGTTACTCGATAGGGCCCTACGAGCAGTACTTC.

This rearrangement joins TRBV18 to TRBJ2-7; no clear D gene. V lost 3 bases, J lost 3 bases, and 9 bases lay in between. Looked up from germline, CDR1 is KGHSH and CDR2 is LQKENI. This CDR3 has 13 residues. The CDR3 loop is CASSPYAVYEQYF. The CDR3 bases are TGTGCCAGCTCACCGTATGCGGTCTACGAGCAGTACTTC.

This chain uses TRBV5-4 with TRBJ2-2; 8 bases fit TRBD1. Germline lookup yields CDR1 SGHNT and CDR2 YYREEE (reference sequence). The trim removed 4 bases at V and 1 base at J, leaving 0 bases unmatched. The CDR3 is 14 residues long. CDR3 DNA sequence: TGTGCCAGCAGCGACAGGGGGAACACCGGGGAGCTGTTTTTT. Protein: CASSDRGNTGELFF.

With regard to this clone: A junction boundary mismatches the germline segment, possibly from a read error. The chain couples TRBV19 to TRBJ2-1; the match to TRBD2 covers 11 bases. The V gene's germline CDR1 is LNHDA and CDR2 SQIVND (reference sequence). The CDR3 runs 16 residues. In DNA, the CDR3 is TGTGCCAGTAGTACCCGACGGACTAGCGGGCCTCCCAGCTCGGTCTTC. This gives the protein CASSTRRTSGPPSSVF.

The chain couples TRBV20-1 to TRBJ1-2; D is uncertain. The ends were cut back, 4 bases at V and 4 bases at J, with 1 base in the middle. There are 9 residues in the CDR3. From germline, CDR1 is DFQATT and CDR2 SNEGSKA (reference sequence). The CDR3 is CSATYGYTF. The CDR3, as DNA: TGCAGTGCTACCTATGGCTACACCTTC.

The chain carries TRBV5-6 and TRBJ1-2; D possibly corresponds to TRBD1 (5 bases). The V end lost 4 bases, the J end lost 4 bases, and 23 bases lay between the germline ends. The length of the CDR3 is 17 residues. Germline values: CDR1 SGHDT, CDR2 YYEEEE. CDR3 nucleotides: TGTGCCAGCAGCACATGGCATCAGGGTGAGATGGGCTATGGCTACACCTTC. This encodes CASSTWHQGEMGYGYTF.

This clone was counted a single time. The rearrangement links TRBV5-1 to TRBJ2-7; TRBD2 agrees at 12 bases. From germline, CDR1 is SGHRS and CDR2 YFSETQ. V gave up 3 bases and J gave up 4 bases; unmatched junction bases: 5. The CDR3 is 15 residues long. The CDR3 region has the DNA TGCGCCAGCAGCTCGACTAGCGGGAGTGGATACGAGCAGTACTTC. Its protein is CASSSTSGSGYEQYF. The entire variable domain, with the rest obtained from reference TRBV5-1 and TRBJ2-7, is as follows: KAGVTQTPRYLIKTRGQQVTLSCSPISGHRSVSWYQQTPGQGLQFLFEYFSETQRNKGNFPGRFSGRQFSNSRSEMNVSTLELGDSALYLCASSSTSGSGYEQYFGPGTRLTVT.